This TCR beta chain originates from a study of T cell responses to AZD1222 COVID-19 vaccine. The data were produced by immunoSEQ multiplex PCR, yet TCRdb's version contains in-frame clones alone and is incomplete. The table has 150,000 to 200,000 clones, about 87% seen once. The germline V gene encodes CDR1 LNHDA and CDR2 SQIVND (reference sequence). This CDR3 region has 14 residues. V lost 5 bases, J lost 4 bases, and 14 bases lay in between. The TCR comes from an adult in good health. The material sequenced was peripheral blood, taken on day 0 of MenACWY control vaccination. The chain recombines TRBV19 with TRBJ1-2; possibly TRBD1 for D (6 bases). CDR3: CASSPTGTTYGYTF. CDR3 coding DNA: TGTGCCAGTAGTCCGACCGGGACAACCTATGGCTACACCTTC. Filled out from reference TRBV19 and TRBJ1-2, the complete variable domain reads DGGITQSPKYLFRKEGQNVTLSCEQNLNHDAMYWYRQDPGQGLRLIYYSQIVNDFQKGDIAEGYSVSREKKESFPLTVTSAQKNPTAFYLCASSPTGTTYGYTFGSGTRLTVV.